Below are 17 T cell receptor beta chains sequenced from a single sample in a study of T cells in Graves' hyperthyroidism and ophthalmopathy. TCR beta CDR3 region amplification was performed from RNA transcripts. When the TCR CDR3 underwent first-round RT-PCR, the HTBI primer set was used. TCRdb independently ran MiXCR on the multiplex PCR reads; one entry per CDR3 protein. The sample contains about 300,000 distinct CDR3 sequences, 16% of which appear only once. Sequenced input: blood. These receptor sequences come from a man younger than 45 with Graves' hyperthyroidism.

In this sample, this clonotype turned up many times. The genes are TRBV7-8 and TRBJ2-3; 8 positions match TRBD2. The CDR3 is 17 residues long. V dropped 1 base and J dropped 6; count of bases not matched to a gene: 12. Germline-derived CDR1 and CDR2 are SGHVS and FQNEAQ. In DNA form, the CDR3 reads TGTGCCAGCAGCTTAGACGTGGGATTAGCGGGGTGGGATACGCAGTATTTT. This translates into CASSLDVGLAGWDTQYF.

V usage is TRBV7-2 and J usage is TRBJ1-5; no clear D gene. The V and J ends lost 5 bases and 7 bases respectively, with 12 bases between them. CDR1 SGHTA and CDR2 FQGNSA come from the germline V gene. The CDR3 runs 13 residues. In DNA, the CDR3 is TGTGCCAGCAGCCCATCCCCCTACCAGCCCCAGCATTTT. Encoded protein: CASSPSPYQPQHF.

This clonotype has only a few counts. This chain links TRBV5-1 with TRBJ2-1; a possible D gene is TRBD2 (6 bases). CDR3 length: 13 amino acids. V lost 4 bases to trimming and J lost 9 bases, with 14 bases between them. CDR1 is SGHRS and CDR2 is YFSETQ in the germline V gene. The CDR3 region is CASSRDSQGEQFF. The CDR3 bases are TGCGCCAGCAGCCGGGACTCCCAGGGTGAGCAGTTCTTC.

This clonotype was detected ten times or more. CDR3 amino acids: CASYGFIPYEQYF. Here the CDR3 DNA reads TGTGCCAGCTATGGTTTCATCCCCTACGAGCAGTACTTC. The V and J genes are TRBV6-1 and TRBJ2-7; D is undetermined. V was clipped by 8 bases and J by 2 bases, with 13 bases between them. The length of the CDR3 is 13 residues. CDR1 MNHNS and CDR2 SASEGT come from the germline V gene.

This clonotype was detected ten times or more. CDR3 residues: CAWSPEIGELFF. The CDR3 DNA reads as TGTGCCTGGAGTCCGGAGATCGGGGAGCTGTTTTTT. The rearrangement joins TRBV30 to TRBJ2-2, with D hard to call. This CDR3 contains 12 residues. The V gene's germline CDR1 is GTSNPN and CDR2 SVGIG (reference sequence). Trimming took off 2 bases at V and 7 bases at J, with 8 bases between the two ends.

This clonotype was seen just once. A read error may explain this, as a much larger clone is one base away. J is TRBJ1-1 and V is TRBV12-3 or TRBV12-4; D remains unclear. This CDR3 comprises 13 residues. Between the trimmed V and J ends, which lost 10 bases and 4 bases, there was a span of 16 bases. The CDR3 DNA sequence: TGTGCCACCAGCCCCTCAGCGCCCACTGAAGCTTTCTTT. Protein sequence: CATSPSAPTEAFF.

V and J are TRBV11-2 and TRBJ2-5; 12 bases agree with TRBD2. Trimming took 6 bases from V and 5 from J; bases not matched to a gene: 7. Germline CDR1 is SGHAT and CDR2 is FQNNGV. The CDR3 is 15 amino acids. The CDR3 loop is CASSPSGGARETQYF. The CDR3 DNA is TGTGCCAGCAGTCCTAGCGGGGGGGCGCGTGAGACCCAGTACTTC.

This clonotype appeared many times. The rearrangement joins TRBV5-1 to TRBJ2-7; D not resolved. This CDR3 has 14 amino acids. Trimming removed 0 bases at V and 5 bases at J, with 12 bases between. Germline CDR1 and CDR2: SGHRS and YFSETQ. The CDR3 here is CASSLGLLNHEQYF. The DNA of the CDR3 is TGCGCCAGCAGCTTGGGGCTTCTAAACCACGAGCAGTACTTC. Variable domain in full (rest from reference TRBV5-1 and TRBJ2-7): KAGVTQTPRYLIKTRGQQVTLSCSPISGHRSVSWYQQTPGQGLQFLFEYFSETQRNKGNFPGRFSGRQFSNSRSEMNVSTLELGDSALYLCASSLGLLNHEQYFGPGTRLTVT.

The chain joins TRBV19 to TRBJ2-1, with D perhaps matching TRBD1 (5 bases). The V and J ends lost 1 base and 0 bases respectively, with 10 bases between them. The CDR3 extends over 16 amino acids. Germline V lookup: CDR1 LNHDA, CDR2 SQIVND (reference sequence). The CDR3 loop reads CASSIAGSSSYNEQFF. The DNA of the CDR3 is TGTGCCAGTAGTATAGCAGGGTCCAGCTCCTACAATGAGCAGTTCTTC.

This clonotype was found many times. The chain has TRBV6-1 and TRBJ2-2; D is undetermined. The CDR3 totals 14 residues. Trimming left V 5 bases short and J 5 bases short, with 12 bases between. CDR1 is MNHNS and CDR2 is SASEGT in the germline V gene. This CDR3 reads CASSSLYQTGELFF. CDR3 nucleotide sequence: TGTGCCAGCAGTTCCCTTTATCAGACCGGGGAGCTGTTTTTT.

This clonotype came up a few times. V and J are TRBV6-5 and TRBJ2-7; D might be TRBD2 (5 bases). CDR3 length equals 17 residues. Trimming removed 0 bases from V and 5 bases from J, with 20 bases in between. Germline V gives CDR1 MNHEY, CDR2 SVGAGI. The CDR3: CASSYSAEPNQGHEQYF. Here the CDR3 DNA reads TGTGCCAGCAGTTACTCAGCGGAACCCAATCAAGGTCACGAGCAGTACTTC.

The rearrangement joins TRBV11-3 to TRBJ2-3, with TRBD2 matching over 14 bases. The CDR3 spans 19 residues. With 0 bases clipped from V and 3 bases from J, the junction kept 8 bases outside the gene matches. Germline V gives CDR1 SGHNT, CDR2 YENEEA. CDR3 amino acids: CASSLDARLAGGPTDTQYF. CDR3 bases: TGTGCCAGCAGCTTAGACGCTCGACTAGCGGGAGGGCCTACAGATACGCAGTATTTT. The full variable domain, rest sourced from reference TRBV11-3 and TRBJ2-3, is EAGVVQSPRYKIIEKKQPVAFWCNPISGHNTLYWYLQNLGQGPELLIRYENEEAVDDSQLPKDRFSAERLKGVDSTLKIQPAELGDSAVYLCASSLDARLAGGPTDTQYFGPGTRLTVL.

V usage is TRBV5-5 and J usage is TRBJ2-7; D is unresolved. Germline V gene lookup returns CDR1 SGHKS and CDR2 YYEKEE (reference sequence). Trimming left V 4 bases short and J 3 bases short, with 11 bases between. CDR3 size: 13 residues. CDR3 amino acids: CASSPLQFYEQYF. The DNA of the CDR3 is TGTGCCAGCAGCCCGTTACAGTTCTACGAGCAGTACTTC.

The chain uses TRBV7-9 and TRBJ1-2; D might be TRBD1 (5 bases). V was cut by 5 bases and J by 6 bases, with 13 bases left in between. There are 13 residues in the CDR3. CDR1 and CDR2 (germline): SEHNR, FQNEAQ (reference sequence). The CDR3 reads CASSQEGAHGYTF. CDR3 nucleotides: TGTGCCAGCAGCCAGGAAGGGGCCCATGGCTACACCTTC.

Only a few counts were recorded for this clonotype. The chain recombines TRBV5-5 with TRBJ2-2, with D tentatively TRBD1 or TRBD2 (5 bases each). The length of the CDR3 is 15 residues. V lost 4 bases and J 3 bases, leaving 13 bases between the germline ends. The germline gives CDR1 SGHKS, CDR2 YYEKEE (reference sequence). The chain's CDR3 is CASSPGRGDTGELFF. CDR3 in DNA: TGTGCCAGCAGCCCTGGAAGGGGAGACACCGGGGAGCTGTTTTTT.

This clonotype was observed many times. This chain links TRBV3-1 with TRBJ1-1; no clear D. Germline V gives CDR1 LGHDT, CDR2 YNNKEL (reference sequence). V lost 1 base, J lost 7 bases, and 7 bases lay in between. CDR3 size: 12 residues. Written as DNA, the CDR3 is TGTGCCAGCAGCCAAGCGGACGGTGAAGCTTTCTTT. Encoded protein: CASSQADGEAFF.

This clonotype was counted many times. The V call is TRBV5-1, the J call TRBJ2-1, with D uncertain. The V and J ends lost 4 bases and 8 bases respectively, with 13 bases between them. Germline-derived CDR1 and CDR2 are SGHRS and YFSETQ. CDR3 length: 13 residues. This chain's CDR3 is CASSRDQTDEQFF. In DNA form, the CDR3 reads TGCGCCAGCAGCCGAGACCAGACCGATGAGCAGTTCTTC.